The table lists the clone carrying this TCR beta chain with many counts. Its target is unknown. The CDR3 runs to 16 residues. Germline CDR1 DFQATT, CDR2 SNEGSKA (reference sequence). V shed 3 bases, J shed 2 bases, and the junction held 8 bases outside the gene matches. This specimen belongs to a study of T cells in Graves' hyperthyroidism and ophthalmopathy. TCR beta CDR3 region amplification was performed from RNA transcripts. The HTBI set primed first-round TCR CDR3 RT-PCR. TCRdb passed the multiplex PCR reads through MiXCR, listing each CDR3 protein once. This table holds about 620,000 distinct CDR3 sequences, about 17% found once. General observations from the study: The model forecast ophthalmopathy, anticipating it by a median roughly 6.3 months before onset. Most expanded thyroid clonotypes above 0.001 recurred in blood.

The sequenced sample consisted of blood. The chain is built from TRBV20-1 and TRBJ2-3, with TRBD2 matching over 10 bases. The receptor was derived from a woman aged 25 to 39 with Graves' hyperthyroidism. The CDR3 nucleotides read TGCAGTGCTAGCGAACCCGGGACTAGCGACACAGATACGCAGTATTTT. This sequence encodes CSASEPGTSDTDTQYF.